The 27 T cell receptor beta chains reported below all come from one sample, sequenced in a study of blood T cell repertoires in COVID-19. Produced via immunoSEQ multiplex PCR; TCRdb's table is partial and in-frame only. The table has roughly 260,000 clones, approximately 82% seen once. Sequences were obtained from peripheral blood. Receptors were obtained from a woman older than 75 with active or convalescent COVID-19.

The rearrangement uses TRBV5-4 and TRBJ1-1; TRBD1 might be the D (6 bases). V was clipped by 4 bases and J by 1 base, with 14 bases between them. From germline, CDR1 is SGHNT and CDR2 YYREEE (reference sequence). The CDR3 consists of 15 residues. The CDR3 sequence: CASSNRGSGNTEAFF. The CDR3 DNA is TGTGCCAGCAGCAATAGGGGGTCGGGGAACACTGAAGCTTTCTTT.

This chain links TRBV7-9 with TRBJ1-4; D is unclear. CDR3 size: 13 residues. V lost 2 bases, J lost 4 bases, and 5 bases lay in between. The germline V gene encodes CDR1 SEHNR and CDR2 FQNEAQ (reference sequence). The DNA of the CDR3 is TGTGCCAGCAGCTTACAGGTTAATGAAAAACTGTTTTTT. It is translated as CASSLQVNEKLFF.

V is TRBV5-1 and J is TRBJ1-1; D ambiguous. V was clipped by 4 bases and J by 0 bases, with 16 bases between them. Germline V gives CDR1 SGHRS, CDR2 YFSETQ. The CDR3 covers 16 residues. The CDR3 loop is CASSPWNRAMNTEAFF. As DNA, the CDR3 is TGCGCCAGCAGCCCGTGGAACAGAGCAATGAACACTGAAGCTTTCTTT.

The chain is built from TRBV15 and TRBJ1-1; a weak D match, TRBD1 (5 bases). The CDR3 is 16 residues long. Germline loops: CDR1 LNHNV, CDR2 YYDKDF (reference sequence). Trimming removed 2 bases from V and 0 bases from J, with 13 bases in between. CDR3 region: CATSRNRGAVNTEAFF. The CDR3 DNA follows: TGTGCCACCAGCAGAAATAGGGGCGCGGTGAACACTGAAGCTTTCTTT. The whole variable domain, filled in from reference TRBV15 and TRBJ1-1, reads DAMVIQNPRYQVTQFGKPVTLSCSQTLNHNVMYWYQQKSSQAPKLLFHYYDKDFNNEADTPDNFQSRRPNTSFCFLDIRSPGLGDTAMYLCATSRNRGAVNTEAFFGQGTRLTVV.

The gene calls are TRBV5-5 and TRBJ1-4, with TRBD1 as a possible D gene (5 bases). The CDR3 has 16 amino acids. Trimming removed 1 base from V and 7 bases from J, with 17 bases in between. From germline, CDR1 is SGHKS and CDR2 YYEKEE (reference sequence). CDR3 loop: CASSLLGQGKGEKLFF. DNA for the CDR3: TGTGCCAGCAGCTTGTTAGGGCAGGGAAAGGGTGAAAAACTGTTTTTT.

CDR3 sequence reads: CASSPNRGDRSQETQYF. Written as DNA, the CDR3 is TGTGCCAGCTCACCAAACAGAGGGGACAGGAGTCAAGAGACCCAGTACTTC. This sequence joins TRBV18 and TRBJ2-5; TRBD1 agrees at 8 bases. Germline V lookup: CDR1 KGHSH, CDR2 LQKENI. There are 17 residues in the CDR3. Trimming took 2 bases from V and 2 from J; bases not matched to a gene: 10.

The genes are TRBV18 and TRBJ2-2; 7 nucleotides match TRBD2. Germline CDR1 KGHSH, CDR2 LQKENI. The J segment lost 0 bases and the V segment lost 4 bases, leaving 11 bases of the junction unmatched. This CDR3 comprises 18 residues. The CDR3 reads CASSQLAVGTSNTGELFF. Here the CDR3 DNA reads TGTGCCAGCTCACAGCTAGCGGTCGGGACTTCGAACACCGGGGAGCTGTTTTTT.

This clone was recorded once. The CDR3 DNA is TGTGCCAGCTCACCACGAACAGGGCAAATGATAAGGAACACTGAAGCTTTCTTT. Encoded protein: CASSPRTGQMIRNTEAFF. The chain couples TRBV18 to TRBJ1-1; a weak D match, TRBD1 (6 bases). This CDR3 region has 18 residues. Germline V gene data show CDR1 as KGHSH and CDR2 as LQKENI. V lost 1 base, J lost 1 base, and 19 bases lay in between. The complete variable domain, with remaining parts taken from reference TRBV18 and TRBJ1-1, reads NAGVMQNPRHLVRRRGQEARLRCSPMKGHSHVYWYRQLPEEGLKFMVYLQKENIIDESGMPKERFSAEFPKEGPSILRIQQVVRGDSAAYFCASSPRTGQMIRNTEAFFGQGTRLTVV.

J is TRBJ2-1 and V is TRBV7-2; 14 nucleotides agree with TRBD2. This CDR3 has 18 residues. V was clipped by 1 base and J by 6 bases; unmatched bases: 8. Per the germline V gene, CDR1 is SGHTA and CDR2 is FQGNSA. CDR3 in amino acids: CASSLGEETSGRANEQFF. CDR3 nucleotide sequence: TGTGCCAGCAGCTTAGGCGAGGAGACTAGCGGGAGGGCCAATGAGCAGTTCTTC. Filled out from reference TRBV7-2 and TRBJ2-1, the complete variable domain reads GAGVSQSPSNKVTEKGKDVELRCDPISGHTALYWYRQSLGQGLEFLIYFQGNSAPDKSGLPSDRFSAERTGGSVSTLTIQRTQQEDSAVYLCASSLGEETSGRANEQFFGPGTRLTVL.

In its sample, this clone was seen once. The V and J genes are TRBV19 and TRBJ1-5; 9 bases are a match to TRBD1. The germline V gene has CDR1 LNHDA and CDR2 SQIVND (reference sequence). With 7 bases clipped from V and 3 bases from J, the junction kept 7 bases outside the gene matches. The CDR3 is 15 amino acids. DNA for the CDR3: TGTGCCAGTAAGAACAGGGGGCCCGACAATCAGCCCCAGCATTTT. Translation: CASKNRGPDNQPQHF.

The CDR3 bases are TGTGCCAGCAGTTACTCTAGGGGGCCCGTCTATGGCTACACCTTC. It encodes CASSYSRGPVYGYTF. The rearrangement joins TRBV6-5 to TRBJ1-2, with 7 bases that match TRBD1. The CDR3 spans 15 residues. The germline CDR1 and CDR2 sequences are MNHEY and SVGAGI. J gave up 4 bases and V 0 bases, and 5 bases lay outside the gene matches.

The chain is built from TRBV2 and TRBJ1-5; D is ambiguous. V shed 7 bases and J shed 7 bases, with 20 bases lying between them. From germline, CDR1 is SNHLY and CDR2 FYNNEI. This CDR3 is 15 amino acids long. The CDR3 region is CASTERAPGGQPQHF. In DNA form, the CDR3 reads TGTGCCAGCACCGAGAGAGCTCCAGGAGGGCAGCCCCAGCATTTT. Full variable domain (missing parts from reference TRBV2 and TRBJ1-5): EPEVTQTPSHQVTQMGQEVILRCVPISNHLYFYWYRQILGQKVEFLVSFYNNEISEKSEIFDDQFSVERPDGSNFTLKIRSTKLEDSAMYFCASTERAPGGQPQHFGDGTRLSIL.

The rearrangement uses TRBV15 and TRBJ1-2; perhaps TRBD1 as D (6 bases). Per germline, CDR1 LNHNV and CDR2 YYDKDF (reference sequence). The CDR3 is made up of 14 amino acids. The V gene lost 3 bases and the J gene lost 2 bases, with 10 bases spanning the gap. This CDR3 reads CATSRDTGNYGYTF. The CDR3 DNA is TGTGCCACCAGCAGGGACACAGGGAACTATGGCTACACCTTC.

The chain uses TRBV6-5 and TRBJ1-4; weak D call: TRBD1 (6 bases). CDR3 length: 12 amino acids. Germline V CDR1 and CDR2: MNHEY, SVGAGI. V lost 5 bases to trimming and J lost 15 bases, with 16 bases between them. The CDR3 DNA sequence: TGTGCCAGCAGTCCATACACAGGGAAGTTGTTTTTT. Protein product: CASSPYTGKLFF.

The chain employs TRBV11-3 and TRBJ2-1; D remains ambiguous. The CDR3 covers 13 residues. Per germline, CDR1 SGHNT and CDR2 YENEEA. Between the trimmed V and J ends, which lost 5 bases and 6 bases, there was a span of 11 bases. CDR3: CASSPGGSNEQFF. The CDR3, as DNA: TGTGCCAGCAGCCCGGGTGGCTCCAATGAGCAGTTCTTC.

This clone was seen only once. The chain joins TRBV6-6 to TRBJ1-6, with 8 bases identical to TRBD1. The CDR3 contains 15 residues. CDR1 and CDR2 (germline): MNHNY, SVGAGI (reference sequence). The trim removed 7 bases at V and 6 bases at J, leaving 8 bases unmatched. The CDR3 region is CASNADRVGNSPLHF. CDR3 DNA sequence: TGTGCCAGCAACGCGGACAGGGTCGGTAATTCACCCCTCCACTTT.

With respect to this clone: The sample holds other DNA sequences that translate to the same CDR3. The V gene is TRBV24-1, the J gene TRBJ2-7, with TRBD1 matching over 9 bases. The length of the CDR3 is 15 residues. The junction had 4 bases not matched to a gene; V was cut back by 4 bases and J by 1 base. CDR1 is KGHDR and CDR2 is SFDVKD in the germline V gene. The CDR3 spells CATSDPGQGSYEQYF. The CDR3 region has the DNA TGTGCCACCAGTGACCCGGGACAGGGTTCCTACGAGCAGTACTTC.

The CDR3 here is CASSLTGGWTEAFF. In nucleotides, the CDR3 is TGTGCCAGCAGCTTGACAGGGGGTTGGACTGAAGCTTTCTTT. This chain uses TRBV7-9 with TRBJ1-1, with 9 bases matching TRBD1. The CDR3 is 14 amino acids. Per germline, CDR1 SEHNR and CDR2 FQNEAQ (reference sequence). The junction had 4 bases not matched to a gene; V was cut back by 3 bases and J by 5 bases.

About this clone: One end of the junction does not line up with germline, which may come from a read error. This sequence joins TRBV2 and TRBJ1-1, with D hard to call. The CDR3 is 13 residues long. The germline gives CDR1 SNHLY, CDR2 FYNNEI. This CDR3 is CACRIQYNTEAFF. CDR3 in DNA: TGTGCCTGCAGGATACAGTACAACACTGAAGCTTTCTTT.

The V and J genes are TRBV6-1 and TRBJ1-2; a possible D gene is TRBD1 (6 bases). Germline CDR1 is MNHNS and CDR2 is SASEGT. Trimming left V 4 bases short and J 7 bases short, with 22 bases between. The CDR3 length is 16 residues. The CDR3: CASSVRTVGTSRGYTF. Here the CDR3 DNA reads TGTGCCAGCAGTGTCCGGACAGTCGGGACGTCCCGTGGCTACACCTTC.

This clone was detected once. This chain connects TRBV7-2 to TRBJ2-5, with 7 bases lining up with TRBD2. Looked up from germline, CDR1 is SGHTA and CDR2 is FQGNSA. Trimming took 5 bases from V and 2 from J; bases not matched to a gene: 5. This CDR3 is built from 14 residues. The CDR3 DNA follows: TGTGCCAGCAGCCGTTCTAGCGGTCAAGAGACCCAGTACTTC. Protein product: CASSRSSGQETQYF.

V usage is TRBV27 and J usage is TRBJ1-5, with D tentatively TRBD1 (6 bases). Trimming took off 5 bases at V and 7 bases at J, with 18 bases between the two ends. This CDR3 region has 15 residues. Germline lookup yields CDR1 MNHEY and CDR2 SMNVEV (reference sequence). The CDR3 DNA reads TGTGCCAGCAGTCCGATGACAGGTTTTGGACAGCCCCAGCATTTT. Residues: CASSPMTGFGQPQHF.

The rearrangement links TRBV5-6 to TRBJ2-1, with D possibly being TRBD1 (6 bases). V was pared by 0 bases and J by 3 bases, with 13 bases between. The CDR3 contains 16 residues. Germline CDR1 SGHDT, CDR2 YYEEEE. In nucleotides, the CDR3 is TGTGCCAGCAGCTTGGATGCAGGGGCCTACTACAATGAGCAGTTCTTC. Its protein is CASSLDAGAYYNEQFF.

The V and J genes are TRBV5-1 and TRBJ2-1, with D perhaps TRBD1 (7 bases). The V end was cut by 0 bases, the J end by 9 bases, with 10 bases between. CDR1 is SGHRS and CDR2 is YFSETQ in the germline V gene. The CDR3 consists of 13 residues. The CDR3 region has the DNA TGCGCCAGCAGCTTGGGGCGGGACAGTGAGCAGTTCTTC. It translates to CASSLGRDSEQFF. Full variable domain (missing parts from reference TRBV5-1 and TRBJ2-1): KAGVTQTPRYLIKTRGQQVTLSCSPISGHRSVSWYQQTPGQGLQFLFEYFSETQRNKGNFPGRFSGRQFSNSRSEMNVSTLELGDSALYLCASSLGRDSEQFFGPGTRLTVL.

CDR3 in DNA: TGCAGTGCTAGTGCCGTGAGACAGGGGATGAACACTGAAGCTTTCTTT. This encodes CSASAVRQGMNTEAFF. The chain couples TRBV20-1 to TRBJ1-1; TRBD1 agrees at 8 bases. This CDR3 has 16 amino acids. CDR1 DFQATT and CDR2 SNEGSKA come from the germline V gene (reference sequence). Losses at the gene ends were 3 bases for V and 0 bases for J; bases not matched to a gene: 9.

Here the CDR3 DNA reads TGTGCCAGCTCACCACCGGGACAGCCCTCCTATGGCTACACCTTC. Translation: CASSPPGQPSYGYTF. J is TRBJ1-2 and V is TRBV18; 7 bases line up with TRBD1. The length of the CDR3 is 15 residues. The V gene's germline CDR1 is KGHSH and CDR2 LQKENI. The V segment lost 0 bases and the J segment 4 bases; nucleotides outside the gene matches: 5.

The chain couples TRBV5-4 to TRBJ2-7; no reliable D call. Germline assignment: CDR1 SGHNT and CDR2 YYREEE (reference sequence). V dropped 0 bases and J dropped 5 bases, with 6 bases sitting between them. The CDR3 length is 12 residues. Here the CDR3 reads CASSLAQDEQYF. The CDR3 coding sequence is TGTGCCAGCAGCTTGGCTCAGGACGAGCAGTACTTC.